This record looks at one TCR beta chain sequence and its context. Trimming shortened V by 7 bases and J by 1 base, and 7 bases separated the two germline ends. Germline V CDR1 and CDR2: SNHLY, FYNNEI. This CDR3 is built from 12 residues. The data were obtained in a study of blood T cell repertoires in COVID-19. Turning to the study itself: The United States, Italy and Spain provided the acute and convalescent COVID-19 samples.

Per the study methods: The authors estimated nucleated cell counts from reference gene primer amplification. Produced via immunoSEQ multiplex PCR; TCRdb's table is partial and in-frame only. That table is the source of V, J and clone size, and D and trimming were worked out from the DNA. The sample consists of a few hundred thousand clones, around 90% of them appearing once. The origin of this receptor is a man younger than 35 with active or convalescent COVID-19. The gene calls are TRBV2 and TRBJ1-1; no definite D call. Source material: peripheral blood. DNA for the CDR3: TGTGCCAGCAAGTACGGGAACACTGAAGCTTTCTTT. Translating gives CASKYGNTEAFF.